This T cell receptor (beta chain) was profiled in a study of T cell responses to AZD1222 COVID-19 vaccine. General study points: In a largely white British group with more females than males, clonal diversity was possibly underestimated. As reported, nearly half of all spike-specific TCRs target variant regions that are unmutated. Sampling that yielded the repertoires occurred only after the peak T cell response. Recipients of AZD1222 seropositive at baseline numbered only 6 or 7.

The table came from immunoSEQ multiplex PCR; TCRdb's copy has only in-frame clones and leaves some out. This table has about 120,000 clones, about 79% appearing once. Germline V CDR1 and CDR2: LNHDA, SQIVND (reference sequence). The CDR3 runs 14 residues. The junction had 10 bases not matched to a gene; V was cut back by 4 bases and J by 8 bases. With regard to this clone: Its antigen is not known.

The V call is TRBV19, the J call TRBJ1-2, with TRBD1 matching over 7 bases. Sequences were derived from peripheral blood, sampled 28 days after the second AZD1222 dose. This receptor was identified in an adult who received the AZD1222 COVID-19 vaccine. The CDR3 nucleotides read TGTGCCAGTAGTAAAGTCGAGGGGGCGAGGGGCTACACCTTC. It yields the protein CASSKVEGARGYTF.